The clone carrying this T cell receptor (beta chain) was detected only a few times. The antigen is not known. These data are taken from a study of cytomegalovirus exposure and HLA in healthy donors. Across the study: Out of approximately 170 million T cells, an earlier analysis found around 120 million unique TCR beta sequences in total.

The V end lost 3 bases, the J end lost 0 bases, and 10 bases lay between the germline ends. Germline CDR1 and CDR2: SGHRS and YFSETQ. The CDR3 has 15 residues. Donors counted as nominally healthy when sampled, yet unrecorded immune exposures were likely. Findings and caveats of the study: Researchers catalogued roughly 170 TCR beta chains as cytomegalovirus-associated.

PCR was performed using 60 Vbeta and 13 Jbeta primers. Measured with immunoSEQ multiplex PCR; TCRdb has only the in-frame clones, and not every one. Among approximately 270,000 clones, 80% were seen once, and the ten largest hold roughly 0.31%. Material for sequencing was PBMCs. The rearrangement links TRBV5-1 to TRBJ2-1, with D maybe TRBD1 (6 bases). The sequence was collected from a girl aged 2-10 years in good health and CMV-seronegative. The CDR3 region has the DNA TGCGCCAGCAGCTCCTCAGGGGACTCCTACAATGAGCAGTTCTTC. Protein product: CASSSSGDSYNEQFF.